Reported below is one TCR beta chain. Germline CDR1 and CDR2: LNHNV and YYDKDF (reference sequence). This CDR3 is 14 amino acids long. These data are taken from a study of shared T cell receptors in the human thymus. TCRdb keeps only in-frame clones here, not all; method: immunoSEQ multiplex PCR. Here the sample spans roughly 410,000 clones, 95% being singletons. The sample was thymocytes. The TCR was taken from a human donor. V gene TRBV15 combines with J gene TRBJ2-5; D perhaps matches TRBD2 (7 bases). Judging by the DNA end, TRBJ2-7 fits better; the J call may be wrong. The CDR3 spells CATSRRGGAYEQYF. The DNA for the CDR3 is TGTGCCACCAGCCGGAGAGGGGGGGCCTACGAGCAGTACTTC.